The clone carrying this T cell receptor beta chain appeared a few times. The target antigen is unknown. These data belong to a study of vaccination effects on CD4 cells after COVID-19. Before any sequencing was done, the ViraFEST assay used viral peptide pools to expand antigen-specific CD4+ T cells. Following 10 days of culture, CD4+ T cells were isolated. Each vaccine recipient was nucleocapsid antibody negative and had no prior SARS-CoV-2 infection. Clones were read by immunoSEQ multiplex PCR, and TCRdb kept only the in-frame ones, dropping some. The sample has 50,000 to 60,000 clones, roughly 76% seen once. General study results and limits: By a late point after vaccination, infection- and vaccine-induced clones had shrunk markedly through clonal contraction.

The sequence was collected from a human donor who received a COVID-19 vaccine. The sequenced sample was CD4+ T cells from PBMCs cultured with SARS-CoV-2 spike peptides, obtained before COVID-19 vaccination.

CDR3 nucleotides: TGTGCCATCAGTGATGGGCAGATTTATGGCTACACCTTC. It codes for CAISDGQIYGYTF. The chain has TRBV10-3 and TRBJ1-2, with D hard to call. This CDR3 has 13 residues. CDR1 ENHRY and CDR2 SYGVKD come from the germline V gene. V dropped 3 bases and J dropped 5 bases, with 10 bases sitting between them.